This TCR beta chain was sequenced in a study of T cells in Graves' hyperthyroidism and ophthalmopathy. This clonotype was found many times. RNA transcripts were the template for amplifying TCR beta CDR3 regions. During a first-round RT-PCR of the TCR CDR3, the HTBI primer set was used. MiXCR was run by TCRdb on the multiplex PCR reads, yielding one entry per CDR3 protein. The sample has about 270,000 distinct CDR3 sequences, less than 30% seen once. The germline V gene encodes CDR1 LNHDA and CDR2 SQIVND (reference sequence). Trimming shortened V by 0 bases and J by 6 bases, and 11 bases separated the two germline ends. This CDR3 contains 14 residues.

The receptor was isolated from a man in his forties or fifties with Graves' hyperthyroidism that later progressed to Graves' ophthalmopathy. Material for sequencing was blood. This chain joins TRBV19 and TRBJ1-1; no firm D call. This CDR3 reads CASSIEVRAAEAFF. The CDR3 DNA reads as TGTGCCAGTAGTATAGAGGTGAGGGCCGCTGAAGCTTTCTTT.